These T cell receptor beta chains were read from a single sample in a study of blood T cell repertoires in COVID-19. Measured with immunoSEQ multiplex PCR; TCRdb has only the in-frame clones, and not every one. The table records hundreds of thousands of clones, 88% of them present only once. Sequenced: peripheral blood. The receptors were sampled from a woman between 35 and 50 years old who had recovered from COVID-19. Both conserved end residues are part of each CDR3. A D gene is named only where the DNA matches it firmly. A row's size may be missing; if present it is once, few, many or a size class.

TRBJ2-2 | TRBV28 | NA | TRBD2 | CASSHSGGRGTGELFF | TGTGCCAGCAGCCACAGCGGGGGGCGGGGCACCGGGGAGCTGTTTTTT
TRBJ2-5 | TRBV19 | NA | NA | CASSTEGLVGETQYF | TGTGCCAGTAGTACCGAGGGACTGGTCGGGGAGACCCAGTACTTC
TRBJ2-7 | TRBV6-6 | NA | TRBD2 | CASSYRGSQSYEQYF | TGTGCCAGCAGTTACCGCGGGAGCCAGTCCTACGAGCAGTACTTC
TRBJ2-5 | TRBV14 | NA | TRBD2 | CASSQGSGRALETQYF | TGTGCCAGCAGCCAAGGTAGCGGGAGGGCCCTGGAGACCCAGTACTTC
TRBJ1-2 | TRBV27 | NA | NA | CASSSADRQKAFF | TGTGCCAGCAGTTCAGCTGACAGGCAAAAGGCCTTCTTC
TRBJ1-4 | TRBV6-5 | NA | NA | CASRPRQATNEKLFF | TGTGCCAGCAGACCCCGACAGGCAACTAATGAAAAACTGTTTTTT
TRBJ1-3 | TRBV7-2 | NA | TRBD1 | CASSPTGTGGRNTIYF | TGTGCCAGCAGTCCCACCGGGACAGGGGGACGAAACACCATATATTTT
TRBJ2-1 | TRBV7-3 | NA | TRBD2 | CASSDSGGGPNEQFF | TGTGCCAGCAGCGATAGCGGGGGGGGCCCCAATGAGCAGTTCTTC
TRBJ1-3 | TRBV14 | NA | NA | CASSAQLSGNTIYF | TGTGCCAGCAGCGCCCAGTTGTCTGGAAACACCATATATTTT
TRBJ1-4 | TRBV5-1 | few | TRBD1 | CASSWTGSNEKLFF | TGCGCCAGCAGCTGGACAGGGTCTAATGAAAAACTGTTTTTT
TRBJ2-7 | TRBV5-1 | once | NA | CASSSDTYEQYF | TGCGCCAGCAGCTCAGATACGTACGAGCAGTACTTC
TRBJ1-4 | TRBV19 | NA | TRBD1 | CASSINDRVEKLFF | TGTGCCAGTAGTATAAACGACAGGGTCGAAAAACTGTTTTTT
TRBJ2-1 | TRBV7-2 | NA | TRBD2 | CASSPGLAGTNEQFF | TGTGCCAGCAGCCCCGGACTAGCGGGAACCAATGAGCAGTTCTTC
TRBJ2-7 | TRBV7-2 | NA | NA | CASSLMAFSYEQYF | TGTGCCAGCAGCTTAATGGCCTTCTCCTACGAGCAGTACTTC
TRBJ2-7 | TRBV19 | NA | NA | CASSIRAAGSYEQYF | TGTGCCAGTAGTATCCGTGCGGCTGGATCCTACGAGCAGTACTTC
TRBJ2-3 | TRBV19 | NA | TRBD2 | CASSILTGLAVNTDTQYF | TGTGCCAGTAGTATCCTCACCGGACTAGCGGTGAACACAGATACGCAGTATTTT
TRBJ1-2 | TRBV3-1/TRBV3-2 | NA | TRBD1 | CASSVDRAGYGYTF | TGTGCCAGCTCGGTCGACAGGGCGGGATATGGCTACACCTTC
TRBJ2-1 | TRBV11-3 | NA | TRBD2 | CASSLDRGGADYNEQFF | TGTGCCAGCAGCTTAGATCGCGGGGGGGCTGACTACAATGAGCAGTTCTTC
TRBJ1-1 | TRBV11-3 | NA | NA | CASSLVLGGRGTEAFF | TGTGCCAGCAGCTTGGTATTGGGGGGGAGAGGCACTGAAGCTTTCTTT
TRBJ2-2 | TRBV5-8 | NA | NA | CASSVRGTGELFF | TGTGCCAGCAGCGTTCGGGGCACCGGGGAGCTGTTTTTT
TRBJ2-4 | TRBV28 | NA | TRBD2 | CASSPIAGGVLAKNIQYF | TGTGCCAGCAGTCCAATAGCGGGGGGTGTACTAGCCAAAAACATTCAGTACTTC
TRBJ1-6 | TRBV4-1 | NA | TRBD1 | CASSQEGQVNNSPLHF | TGCGCCAGCAGCCAAGAGGGACAGGTGAATAATTCACCCCTCCACTTT
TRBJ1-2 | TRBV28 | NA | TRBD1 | CASSLGTGLRGYTF | TGTGCCAGCAGTTTAGGGACAGGGCTGAGAGGCTACACCTTC
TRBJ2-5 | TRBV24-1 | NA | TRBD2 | CATSDWGLAGDKETQYF | TGTGCCACCAGTGATTGGGGACTAGCGGGAGACAAAGAGACCCAGTACTTC
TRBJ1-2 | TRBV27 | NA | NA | CASSLRPGIRFVYTF | TGTGCCAGCAGTTTACGCCCAGGGATCCGTTTTGTCTACACCTTC
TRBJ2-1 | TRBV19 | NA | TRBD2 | CASSGASGSRNNEQFF | TGTGCCAGTAGTGGGGCTAGCGGGAGTCGGAACAATGAGCAGTTCTTC
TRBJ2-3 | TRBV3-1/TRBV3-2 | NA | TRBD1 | CASSGTVSSTDTQYF | TGTGCCAGCAGCGGGACAGTCTCTAGCACAGATACGCAGTATTTT
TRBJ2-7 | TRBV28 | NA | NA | CASSPPAGALGEQYF | TGTGCCAGCAGCCCCCCCGCGGGGGCCCTCGGAGAGCAGTACTTC
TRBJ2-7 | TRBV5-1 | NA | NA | CASSLDPAYEQYF | TGCGCCAGCAGCTTGGATCCCGCCTACGAGCAGTACTTC
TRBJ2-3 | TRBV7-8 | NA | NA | CASSFPTGPDTQYF | TGTGCCAGCAGCTTCCCAACAGGGCCAGATACGCAGTATTTT
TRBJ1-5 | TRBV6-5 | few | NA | CASSLTGLNQPQHF | TGTGCCAGCAGCCTCACAGGGTTAAATCAGCCCCAGCATTTT
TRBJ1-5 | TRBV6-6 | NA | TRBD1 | CASSPVDRVGNQPQHF | TGTGCCAGCAGTCCGGTCGACAGGGTTGGCAATCAGCCCCAGCATTTT
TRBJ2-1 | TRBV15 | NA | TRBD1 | CATSRQTGLYNEQFF | TGTGCCACCAGCAGACAGACAGGGCTTTACAATGAGCAGTTCTTC
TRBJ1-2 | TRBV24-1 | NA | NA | CATSGDGSYGYTF | TGTGCCACCAGTGGAGACGGGTCCTATGGCTACACCTTC
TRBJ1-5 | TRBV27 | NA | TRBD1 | CASKTGTGGNQPQHF | TGTGCCAGCAAGACCGGGACAGGGGGCAACCAGCCCCAGCATTTT
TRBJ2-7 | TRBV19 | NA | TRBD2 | CATLGGPYEQYF | TGTGCCACCCTGGGAGGGCCCTACGAGCAGTACTTC
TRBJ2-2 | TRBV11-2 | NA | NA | CASSLVMATGELFF | TGTGCCAGCAGCTTAGTTATGGCCACCGGGGAGCTGTTTTTT
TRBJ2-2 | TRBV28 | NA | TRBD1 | CASSPLGTGGAGTGELFF | TGTGCCAGCAGTCCCCTCGGGACAGGGGGCGCGGGCACCGGGGAGCTGTTTTTT
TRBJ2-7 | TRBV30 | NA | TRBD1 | CAWSGPGQGPYEQYF | TGTGCCTGGAGTGGTCCGGGACAGGGTCCCTACGAGCAGTACTTC
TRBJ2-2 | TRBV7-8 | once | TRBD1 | CASSLETGSGELFF | TGTGCCAGCAGCTTAGAGACAGGGTCCGGGGAGCTGTTTTTT
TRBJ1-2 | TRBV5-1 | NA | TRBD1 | CASSPSTGGDGYTF | TGCGCCAGCAGCCCCTCGACAGGGGGCGATGGCTACACCTTC
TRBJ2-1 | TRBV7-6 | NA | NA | CASSLGQGRENEQFF | TGTGCCAGCAGCTTAGGTCAGGGTCGGGAGAATGAGCAGTTCTTC
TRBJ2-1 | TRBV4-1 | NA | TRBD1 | CASSAGQGAYNEQFF | TGCGCCAGCAGCGCGGGACAGGGTGCCTACAATGAGCAGTTCTTC
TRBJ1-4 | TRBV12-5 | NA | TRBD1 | CASGTAPLTGYNNEKLFF | TGTGCTAGTGGAACGGCCCCCCTGACAGGGTACAATAATGAAAAACTGTTTTTT
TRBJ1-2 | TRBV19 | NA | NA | CASSRGESVGYTF | TGTGCCAGTTCCAGGGGCGAGAGTGTTGGCTACACCTTC